A selection of T cell receptor beta chains follows, all from one sample in a study of blood T cell repertoires in COVID-19. Method: immunoSEQ multiplex PCR; TCRdb's copy keeps in-frame clones and lacks some. The sample carries roughly 100,000 clones, around 90% recorded once. Sequenced: peripheral blood. The receptors come from a woman of 80 years or more in a cohort sampled during active COVID-19. The CDR3 runs from the conserved cysteine through the conserved F or W. D genes are given only for firm matches. A row's size may be missing; if present it is once, few, many or a size class.

v_call	j_call	d_call	cdr3_length	clone_size	cdr3_aa
TRBV7-9	TRBJ2-1	TRBD1	14	.	CASGKGQGGNEQFF
TRBV5-1	TRBJ1-1	TRBD1	13	few	CASSLAGDSEAFF
TRBV5-1	TRBJ2-7	TRBD1	14	once	CASSFGTGEGEQYF
TRBV10-3	TRBJ1-3	.	15	.	CAISLQQGSGNTIYF
TRBV6-4	TRBJ1-1	TRBD1	14	.	CASRWTGGASEAFF
TRBV2	TRBJ2-3	.	15	.	CASSGGQGGIDTQYF
TRBV3-1/TRBV3-2	TRBJ2-7	.	13	.	CASSRRGVDEQYF
TRBV4-1	TRBJ2-5	.	13	.	CASSQDAGETQYF
TRBV25-1	TRBJ2-1	TRBD1	14	.	CASSQDRGGNEQFF
TRBV9	TRBJ2-7	TRBD2	17	.	CASSVRPDLAGAREQYF
TRBV18	TRBJ2-7	TRBD2	14	.	CASSPPAGSHEQYF
TRBV6-5	TRBJ2-7	.	14	few	CASSYQGSSYEQYF
TRBV25-1	TRBJ2-1	.	13	.	CATQGQGSNEQFF
TRBV14	TRBJ2-3	TRBD2	18	.	CASSQFGPSGNRADTQYF
TRBV6-1	TRBJ2-3	TRBD1	17	.	CASSELWGQGEIDTQYF
TRBV9	TRBJ2-5	TRBD2	17	.	CASSATTSGRAGETQYF
TRBV21-1	TRBJ2-4	.	15	.	CASSKADIAKNIQYF
TRBV7-2	TRBJ2-7	.	11	.	CASSAGGEQYF
TRBV29-1	TRBJ2-1	TRBD2	10	.	CSVGIAGEFF
TRBV9	TRBJ2-4	TRBD1	14	few	CASSVAGTGDAQYF
TRBV10-1	TRBJ1-5	.	14	.	CASSPADSNQPQHF
TRBV6-5	TRBJ1-2	TRBD1	14	.	CASSRTRTGDGYTF
TRBV5-1	TRBJ2-3	.	16	.	CASSPGGGYGTDTQYF
TRBV5-4	TRBJ2-1	.	13	.	CASSPGRGNEQFF
TRBV5-6	TRBJ1-2	.	14	.	CASSLALAPGGYTF
TRBV7-3	TRBJ1-1	.	14	.	CASSLTTGNTEAFF
TRBV3-1/TRBV3-2	TRBJ2-1	TRBD1	15	.	CASSLTATGVYEQFF
TRBV7-8	TRBJ2-3	TRBD2	17	.	CASSLALAGAFTDTQYF
TRBV9	TRBJ2-1	TRBD1	16	.	CASSVRGGTGGSEQFF
TRBV6-1	TRBJ1-3	.	16	.	CASSEFLGAGGNTIYF
TRBV29-1	TRBJ1-2	.	13	.	CSVEAAGVYGYTF
TRBV19	TRBJ2-1	TRBD1	13	.	CASSTDRYNEQFF
TRBV24-1	TRBJ2-3	TRBD2	16	.	CATSEWAGGFGDTQYF
TRBV27	TRBJ2-4	.	15	.	CASSEGILAKNIQYF
TRBV5-1	TRBJ2-7	TRBD2	15	.	CASSTISGSSYEQYF
TRBV19	TRBJ2-7	.	12	.	CASAGTNYEQYF
TRBV19	TRBJ2-4	TRBD1	16	.	CASSIGTGQVFDIQYF
TRBV19	TRBJ2-7	TRBD2	15	.	CASSETSGATYEQYF
TRBV6-5	TRBJ1-2	.	13	.	CASTTLARDSYTF
TRBV6-5	TRBJ1-4	.	13	.	CASSYSRSEKLFF
TRBV5-1	TRBJ2-1	TRBD2	16	.	CASSQGRTSAGDEQFF
TRBV7-9	TRBJ2-2	TRBD2	14	.	CASSPGTTTGELFF
TRBV11-2	TRBJ2-7	TRBD1	14	once	CASSMDRVLYEQYF
TRBV7-2	TRBJ1-3	.	15	.	CASSLALSSGNTIYF
TRBV5-1	TRBJ1-2	TRBD1	14	.	CASSSGTGQSGYTF
TRBV3-1/TRBV3-2	TRBJ2-6	.	17	.	CASSQDEGYSGANVLTF
TRBV6-6	TRBJ1-1	TRBD1	17	.	CASSPGQGLGRNTEAFF
TRBV14	TRBJ2-3	TRBD1	17	.	CASSRPDRAIILDTQYF
TRBV7-2	TRBJ2-7	TRBD2	14	.	CASSSWTSGYEQYF